Listed below are T cell receptor beta chains from one sample, sequenced in a study of response to subunit inactivated influenza vaccine. TCRdb ran MiXCR on the RT-PCR reads and lists one entry per CDR3 protein. The table lists about 780,000 distinct CDR3 sequences, around 18% of them singletons, with under 13% in the top ten. Sequences were derived from PBMCs from blood, sampled 5 days after vaccination. Every receptor here comes from a man aged 45-65 years who received an inactivated influenza vaccine. The CDR3 runs from the conserved cysteine through the conserved F or W. D genes are given only for firm matches. Clone size is shown for a subset of rows, as once, few, many or a class of expanded clone.

j_call v_call d_call clone_size cdr3_aa cdr3_nt
TRBJ2-3 TRBV2 TRBD2 NA CASSEGHDSRTSGSTDTQYF TGTGCCAGCAGTGAAGGACATGACTCGAGGACTAGCGGGAGCACAGATACGCAGTATTTT
TRBJ2-7 TRBV11-2 NA few CASSLLAGAVYEQYF TGTGCCAGCAGCTTACTCGCAGGGGCCGTCTACGAGCAGTACTTC
TRBJ2-1 TRBV5-1 NA NA CASSEAGTARNEQFF TGCGCCAGCAGCGAAGCCGGGACTGCGAGGAATGAGCAGTTCTTC
TRBJ2-4 TRBV2 TRBD1 NA CASRGTGGVLVQYF TGTGCCAGCAGGGGGACAGGGGGGGTTTTGGTTCAGTACTTC
TRBJ2-1 TRBV5-1 NA many CASSLAASNEQFF TGCGCCAGCAGCTTGGCCGCTAGCAATGAGCAGTTCTTC
TRBJ1-1 TRBV6-1 NA once CASGSRDGNTEAFF TGTGCCAGCGGATCCCGGGACGGTAACACTGAAGCTTTCTTT
TRBJ2-2 TRBV12-3/TRBV12-4 NA few CASSLVFGRGNFGELFF TGTGCCAGCAGTTTAGTTTTTGGCAGGGGTAACTTCGGGGAGCTGTTTTTT
TRBJ1-2 TRBV12-3/TRBV12-4 NA NA CASSLAVDGLYGYTF TGTGCCAGCAGTTTAGCGGTGGACGGCTTATATGGCTACACCTTC
TRBJ2-7 TRBV9 TRBD1 NA CASSAGTGAHEQYF TGTGCCAGCAGCGCTGGGACAGGGGCCCACGAGCAGTACTTC
TRBJ2-7 TRBV7-8 NA NA CASSLVRAEQYF TGTGCCAGCAGCTTAGTGAGGGCCGAGCAGTACTTC
TRBJ2-7 TRBV7-2 NA many CASSSSTGSYEQYF TGTGCCAGCAGCTCGTCGACAGGATCCTACGAGCAGTACTTC
TRBJ2-1 TRBV5-1 TRBD1 few CASSHGQGLYNEQFF TGCGCCAGCAGTCACGGACAGGGACTCTACAATGAGCAGTTCTTC
TRBJ2-7 TRBV7-6 NA few CASSLEVASWEQYF TGTGCCAGCAGCTTAGAGGTAGCTTCGTGGGAGCAGTACTTC
TRBJ2-3 TRBV10-3 NA NA CAISEPRSDITDTQYF TGTGCCATCAGTGAGCCCAGATCGGACATCACAGATACGCAGTATTTT
TRBJ2-3 TRBV20-1 NA many CSARDTGTTDTQYF TGCAGTGCTAGAGATACGGGAACAACAGATACGCAGTATTTT
TRBJ2-7 TRBV11-2 NA NA CASSLHRDRTYEQYF TGTGCCAGCAGCCTCCACCGGGACCGAACCTACGAGCAGTACTTC
TRBJ2-5 TRBV20-1 NA NA CSARDAGGNQETQYF TGCAGTGCTAGAGATGCTGGCGGGAACCAAGAGACCCAGTACTTC
TRBJ2-3 TRBV20-1 NA few CSARAITSTDTQYF TGCAGTGCTAGAGCCATCACTAGCACAGATACGCAGTATTTT
TRBJ1-2 TRBV4-3 NA NA CASSQDWGNYGYTF TGCGCCAGCAGCCAAGATTGGGGGAACTATGGCTACACCTTC
TRBJ2-4 TRBV12-3/TRBV12-4 NA few CASSFGRLTAKNIQYF TGTGCCAGCAGTTTTGGTAGACTAACGGCCAAAAACATTCAGTACTTC
TRBJ2-2 TRBV10-2 TRBD2 NA CASSKRGGVSTGELFF TGCGCCAGCAGTAAGCGGGGGGGCGTTAGCACCGGGGAGCTGTTTTTT
TRBJ2-1 TRBV4-1 NA few CASSQNPRNIYNEQFF TGCGCCAGCAGCCAAAATCCTCGGAACATCTACAATGAGCAGTTCTTC
TRBJ2-5 TRBV7-9 TRBD2 few CASSPPLAGAQETQYF TGTGCCAGCAGCCCACCCCTAGCGGGGGCACAAGAGACCCAGTACTTC
TRBJ2-1 TRBV5-1 TRBD2 NA CASSQGLDDYNEQFF TGCGCCAGCAGCCAGGGACTAGACGATTACAATGAGCAGTTCTTC
TRBJ1-2 TRBV7-9 NA NA CASSPMANYGYTF TGTGCCAGCAGCCCAATGGCAAATTATGGCTACACCTTC
TRBJ2-3 TRBV3-1 NA NA CASGARTASTDTQYF TGTGCCAGCGGAGCCAGAACTGCTAGCACAGATACGCAGTATTTT
TRBJ1-5 TRBV2 NA NA CASSKSGQAGAQHF TGTGCCAGCAGTAAGTCAGGCCAAGCGGGGGCCCAGCATTTT
TRBJ2-5 TRBV29-1 NA NA CSVLGGLQETQYF TGCAGCGTCCTTGGAGGGCTACAAGAGACCCAGTACTTC
TRBJ2-1 TRBV4-1 NA few CASSQVLMAEQFF TGCGCCAGCAGCCAAGTATTAATGGCTGAGCAGTTCTTC
TRBJ2-7 TRBV20-1 TRBD1 NA CSARDPGQGDEQYF TGCAGTGCTAGAGATCCAGGACAGGGCGACGAGCAGTACTTC
TRBJ1-3 TRBV7-9 NA NA CASSSALDSGNTIYF TGTGCCAGCAGCTCCGCTCTAGACTCTGGAAACACCATATATTTT
TRBJ2-1 TRBV5-1 NA NA CASSTAPVNEQFF TGCGCCAGCAGCACCGCACCGGTCAATGAGCAGTTCTTC
TRBJ2-1 TRBV5-1 TRBD1 many CASSEQGASSYNEQFF TGCGCCAGCAGCGAACAGGGGGCGAGCTCCTACAATGAGCAGTTCTTC
TRBJ2-2 TRBV20-1 NA NA CSATWGADTGELFF TGCAGTGCTACGTGGGGGGCGGACACCGGGGAGCTGTTTTTT
TRBJ2-7 TRBV18 TRBD1 NA CASSPEQGREQYF TGTGCCAGCTCCCCTGAACAGGGGCGGGAGCAGTACTTC
TRBJ2-1 TRBV5-1 TRBD1 few CASSDGQGINEQFF TGCGCCAGCAGCGACGGACAGGGTATCAATGAGCAGTTCTTC
TRBJ2-5 TRBV12-3/TRBV12-4 NA NA CASSTGTPEGETQYF TGTGCCAGCAGTACCGGGACCCCCGAGGGGGAGACCCAGTACTTC
TRBJ2-1 TRBV6-2/TRBV6-3 TRBD2 many CASSYRGRGEDEQFF TGTGCCAGCAGTTACCGCGGGAGGGGAGAAGATGAGCAGTTCTTC
TRBJ2-1 TRBV4-1 NA NA CASSQDSGAFYNEQFF TGCGCCAGCAGCCAAGATTCTGGGGCGTTCTACAATGAGCAGTTCTTC
TRBJ2-1 TRBV20-1 NA NA CSAGTQGREQFF TGCAGTGCTGGAACACAGGGTAGGGAGCAGTTCTTC
TRBJ1-3 TRBV29-1 NA few CSVRPRAVGNTIYF TGCAGCGTCAGACCCCGGGCGGTTGGAAACACCATATATTTT
TRBJ2-5 TRBV7-2 NA many CASSLGSKETQYF TGTGCCAGCAGCTTAGGATCAAAAGAGACCCAGTACTTC
TRBJ2-1 TRBV20-1 NA few CSARALGGNEQFF TGCAGTGCTAGAGCATTAGGCGGGAATGAGCAGTTCTTC
TRBJ2-6 TRBV7-2 NA NA CASSTTPANVLTF TGTGCCAGCAGCACAACACCGGCCAACGTCCTGACTTTC
TRBJ2-4 TRBV12-3/TRBV12-4 TRBD1 few CASSDRGRNIQYF TGTGCCAGCAGCGACAGGGGGCGAAACATTCAGTACTTC
TRBJ2-1 TRBV7-2 TRBD2 NA CASSLARLAKDNEQFF TGTGCCAGCAGCTTAGCGAGACTAGCGAAAGACAATGAGCAGTTCTTC
TRBJ2-2 TRBV27 NA NA CASSPGSTPGELFF TGTGCCAGCAGTCCGGGGTCCACACCCGGGGAGCTGTTTTTT
TRBJ2-7 TRBV7-2 TRBD2 NA CASSLVDGRALSYEQYF TGTGCCAGCAGCTTAGTCGACGGGAGGGCTCTATCCTACGAGCAGTACTTC
TRBJ2-1 TRBV7-9 NA NA CASRATGEQFF TGTGCCAGCAGGGCCACAGGCGAGCAGTTCTTC
TRBJ2-4 TRBV27 NA many CASGRGVQYF TGTGCCAGCGGCCGAGGGGTTCAGTACTTC
TRBJ2-1 TRBV6-2/TRBV6-3 TRBD2 NA CASSYESLAGPQKQFF TGTGCCAGCAGTTACGAGAGTCTAGCGGGACCGCAAAAGCAGTTCTTC
TRBJ2-3 TRBV20-1 TRBD1 NA CSASGAQGDLTDTQYF TGCAGTGCTAGTGGTGCTCAGGGGGACCTCACAGATACGCAGTATTTT
TRBJ2-7 TRBV3-1 TRBD2 NA CASRLTSGSTYEQYF TGTGCCAGCAGACTCACTAGCGGGAGTACCTACGAGCAGTACTTC
TRBJ2-4 TRBV27 NA NA CASSLSGGAGGLPQYF TGTGCCAGCAGTTTATCGGGGGGCGCGGGTGGATTACCTCAGTACTTC